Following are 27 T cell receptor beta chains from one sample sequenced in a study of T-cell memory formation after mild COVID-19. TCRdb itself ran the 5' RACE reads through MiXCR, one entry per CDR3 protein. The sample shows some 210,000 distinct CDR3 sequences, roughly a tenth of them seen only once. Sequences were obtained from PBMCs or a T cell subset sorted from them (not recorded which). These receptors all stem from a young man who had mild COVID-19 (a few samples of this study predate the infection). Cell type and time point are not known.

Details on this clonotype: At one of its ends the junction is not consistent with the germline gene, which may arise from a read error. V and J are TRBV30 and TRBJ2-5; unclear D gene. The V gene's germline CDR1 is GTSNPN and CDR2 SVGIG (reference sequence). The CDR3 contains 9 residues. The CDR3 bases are TGTGCCTGGGGAGTTCCCCGATTTTTC. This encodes CAWGVPRFF.

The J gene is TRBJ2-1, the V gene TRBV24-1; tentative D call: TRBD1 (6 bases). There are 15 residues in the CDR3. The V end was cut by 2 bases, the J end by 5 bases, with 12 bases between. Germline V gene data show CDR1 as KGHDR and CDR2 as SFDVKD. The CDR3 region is CATSDYQDRNNEQFF. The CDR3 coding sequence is TGTGCCACCAGTGATTACCAAGACAGGAACAATGAGCAGTTCTTC.

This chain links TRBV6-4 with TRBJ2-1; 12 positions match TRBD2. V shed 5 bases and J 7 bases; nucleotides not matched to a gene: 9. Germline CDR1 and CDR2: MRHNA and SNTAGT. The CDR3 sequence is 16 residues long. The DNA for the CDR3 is TGTGCCAGCAGTCAACTAGCGGGGGGCCAGGGGAATGAGCAGTTCTTC. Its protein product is CASSQLAGGQGNEQFF.

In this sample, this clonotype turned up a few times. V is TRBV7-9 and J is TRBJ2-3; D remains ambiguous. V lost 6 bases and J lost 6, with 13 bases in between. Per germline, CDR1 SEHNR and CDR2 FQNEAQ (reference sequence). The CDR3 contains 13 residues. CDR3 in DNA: TGTGCCAGCAGTCCCCCGCTTTGGGATACGCAGTATTTT. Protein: CASSPPLWDTQYF. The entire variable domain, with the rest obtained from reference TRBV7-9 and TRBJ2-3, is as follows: DTGVSQNPRHKITKRGQNVTFRCDPISEHNRLYWYRQTLGQGPEFLTYFQNEAQLEKSRLLSDRFSAERPKGSFSTLEIQRTEQGDSAMYLCASSPPLWDTQYFGPGTRLTVL.

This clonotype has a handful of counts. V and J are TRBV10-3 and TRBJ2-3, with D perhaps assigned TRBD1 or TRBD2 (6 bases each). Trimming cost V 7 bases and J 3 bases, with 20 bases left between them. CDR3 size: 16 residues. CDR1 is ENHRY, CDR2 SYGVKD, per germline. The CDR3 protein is CAIKKGDGGATDTQYF. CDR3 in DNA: TGTGCCATCAAAAAAGGTGACGGGGGCGCGACAGATACGCAGTATTTT.

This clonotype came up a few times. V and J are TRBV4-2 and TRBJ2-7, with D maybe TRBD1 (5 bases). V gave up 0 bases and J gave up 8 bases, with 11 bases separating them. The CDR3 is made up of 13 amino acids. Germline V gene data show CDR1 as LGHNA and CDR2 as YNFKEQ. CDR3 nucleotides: TGTGCCAGCAGCCAAGATGGGGCTACCAAGCAGTACGTC. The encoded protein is CASSQDGATKQYV.

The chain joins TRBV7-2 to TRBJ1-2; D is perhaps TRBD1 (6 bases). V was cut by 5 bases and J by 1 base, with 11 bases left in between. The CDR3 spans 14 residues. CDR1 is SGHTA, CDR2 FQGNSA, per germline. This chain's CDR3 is CASSPTGRNYGYTF. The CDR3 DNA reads TGTGCCAGCAGCCCCACAGGGCGTAACTATGGCTACACCTTC.

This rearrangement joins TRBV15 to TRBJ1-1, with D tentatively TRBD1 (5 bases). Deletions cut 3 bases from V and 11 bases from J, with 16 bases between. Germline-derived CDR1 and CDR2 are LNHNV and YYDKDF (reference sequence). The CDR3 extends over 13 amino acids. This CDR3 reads CATSSRPGTSAFF. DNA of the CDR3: TGTGCCACCAGCAGTCGCCCCGGGACCTCCGCTTTCTTT.

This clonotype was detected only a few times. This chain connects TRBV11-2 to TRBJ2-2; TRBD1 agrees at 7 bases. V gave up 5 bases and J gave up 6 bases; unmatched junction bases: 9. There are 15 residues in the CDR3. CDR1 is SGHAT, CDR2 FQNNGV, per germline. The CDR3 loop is CASSPTGVAAGELFF. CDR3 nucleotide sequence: TGTGCCAGCAGCCCTACAGGGGTAGCCGCCGGGGAGCTGTTTTTT.

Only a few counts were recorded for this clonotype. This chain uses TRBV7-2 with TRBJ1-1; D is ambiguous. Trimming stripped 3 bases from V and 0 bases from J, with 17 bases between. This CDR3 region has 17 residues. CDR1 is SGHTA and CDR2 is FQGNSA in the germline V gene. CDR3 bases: TGTGCCAGCAGCTTCCCGGTCTCAACCAGGATGAACACTGAAGCTTTCTTT. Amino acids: CASSFPVSTRMNTEAFF.

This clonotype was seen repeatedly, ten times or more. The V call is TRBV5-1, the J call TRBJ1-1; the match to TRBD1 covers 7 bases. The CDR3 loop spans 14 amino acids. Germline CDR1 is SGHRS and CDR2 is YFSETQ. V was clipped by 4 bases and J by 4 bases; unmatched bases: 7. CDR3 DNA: TGCGCCAGCAGCCAGGGGGTCGGGCCCACTGAAGCTTTCTTT. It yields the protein CASSQGVGPTEAFF.

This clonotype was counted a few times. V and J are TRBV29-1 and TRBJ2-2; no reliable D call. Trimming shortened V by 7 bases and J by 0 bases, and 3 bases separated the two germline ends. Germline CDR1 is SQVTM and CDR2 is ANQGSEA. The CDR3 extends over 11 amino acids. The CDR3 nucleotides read TGCAGCGGATCGAACACCGGGGAGCTGTTTTTT. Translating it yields CSGSNTGELFF.

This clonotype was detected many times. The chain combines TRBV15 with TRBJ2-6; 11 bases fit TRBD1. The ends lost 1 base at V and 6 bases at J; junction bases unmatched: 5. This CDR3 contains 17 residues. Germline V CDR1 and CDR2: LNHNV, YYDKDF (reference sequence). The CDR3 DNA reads TGTGCCACCAGCAGAGGGACAGGGGGCGTCGTGGCCAACGTCCTGACTTTC. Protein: CATSRGTGGVVANVLTF.

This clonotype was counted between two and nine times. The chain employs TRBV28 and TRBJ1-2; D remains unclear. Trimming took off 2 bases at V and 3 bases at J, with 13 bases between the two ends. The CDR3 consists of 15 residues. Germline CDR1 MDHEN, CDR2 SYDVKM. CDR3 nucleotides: TGTGCCAGCAGTTTAGGCCCCGAGGGTCACTATGGCTACACCTTC. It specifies CASSLGPEGHYGYTF.

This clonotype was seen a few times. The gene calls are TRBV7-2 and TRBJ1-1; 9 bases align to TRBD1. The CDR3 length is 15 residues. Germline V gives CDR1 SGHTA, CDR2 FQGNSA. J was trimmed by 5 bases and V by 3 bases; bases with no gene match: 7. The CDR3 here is CASSFDGQGRTEAFF. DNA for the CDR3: TGTGCCAGCAGCTTCGATGGACAGGGGCGGACTGAAGCTTTCTTT.

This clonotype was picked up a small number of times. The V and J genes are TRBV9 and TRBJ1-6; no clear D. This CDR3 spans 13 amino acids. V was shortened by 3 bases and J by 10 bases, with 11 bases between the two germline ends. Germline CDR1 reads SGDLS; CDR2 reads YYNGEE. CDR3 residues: CASSGAGGSPLHF. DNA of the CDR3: TGTGCCAGCAGCGGGGCAGGAGGCTCACCCCTCCACTTT.

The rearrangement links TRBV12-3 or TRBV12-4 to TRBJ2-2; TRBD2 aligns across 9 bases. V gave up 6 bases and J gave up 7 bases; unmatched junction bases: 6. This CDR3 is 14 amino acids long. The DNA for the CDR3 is TGTGCCAGCAGCCGCGGGGGGGCTGGCGGGGAGCTGTTTTTT. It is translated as CASSRGGAGGELFF.

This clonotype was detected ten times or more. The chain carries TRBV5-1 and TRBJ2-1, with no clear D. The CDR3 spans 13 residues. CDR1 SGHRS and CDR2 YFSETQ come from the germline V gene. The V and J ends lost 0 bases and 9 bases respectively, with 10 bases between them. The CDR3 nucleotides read TGCGCCAGCAGCTTGGCTGAACGTGGTGAGCAGTTCTTC. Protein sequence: CASSLAERGEQFF.

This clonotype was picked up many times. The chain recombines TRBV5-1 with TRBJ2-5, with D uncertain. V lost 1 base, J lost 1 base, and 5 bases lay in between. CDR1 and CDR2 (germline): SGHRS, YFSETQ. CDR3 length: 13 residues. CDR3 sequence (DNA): TGCGCCAGCAGCTTGTCAGTCCAAGAGACCCAGTACTTC. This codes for CASSLSVQETQYF. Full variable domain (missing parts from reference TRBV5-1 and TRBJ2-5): KAGVTQTPRYLIKTRGQQVTLSCSPISGHRSVSWYQQTPGQGLQFLFEYFSETQRNKGNFPGRFSGRQFSNSRSEMNVSTLELGDSALYLCASSLSVQETQYFGPGTRLLVL.

DNA of the CDR3: TGCGCCAGCAGCCAAGTGGGACAGGGGGCTACGCCTTACTATGGCTACACCTTC. Translation: CASSQVGQGATPYYGYTF. The chain recombines TRBV4-1 with TRBJ1-2; TRBD1 matches 12 bases. J gave up 3 bases and V 1 base, and 9 bases lay outside the gene matches. Germline CDR1 is MGHRA and CDR2 is YSYEKL. The CDR3 length is 18 residues.

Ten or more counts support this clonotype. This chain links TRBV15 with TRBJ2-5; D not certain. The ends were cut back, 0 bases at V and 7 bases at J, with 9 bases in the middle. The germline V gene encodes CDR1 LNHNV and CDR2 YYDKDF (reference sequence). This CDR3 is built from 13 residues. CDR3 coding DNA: TGTGCCACCAGCAGAGATCCCTTGGGGACCCAGTACTTC. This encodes CATSRDPLGTQYF.

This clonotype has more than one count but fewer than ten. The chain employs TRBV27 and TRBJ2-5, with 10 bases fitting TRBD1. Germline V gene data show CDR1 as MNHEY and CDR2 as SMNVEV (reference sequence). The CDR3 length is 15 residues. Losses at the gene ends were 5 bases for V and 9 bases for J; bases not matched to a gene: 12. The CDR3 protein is CASSPWDRGSRPQYF. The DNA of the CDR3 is TGTGCCAGCAGTCCATGGGACAGGGGATCGAGGCCCCAGTACTTC.

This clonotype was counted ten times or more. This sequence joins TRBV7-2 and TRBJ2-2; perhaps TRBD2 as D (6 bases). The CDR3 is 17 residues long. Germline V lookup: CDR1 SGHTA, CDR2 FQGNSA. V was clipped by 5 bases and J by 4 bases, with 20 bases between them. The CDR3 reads CASSRSSDYGGTGELFF. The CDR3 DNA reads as TGTGCCAGCAGCCGTTCGTCGGACTACGGGGGCACCGGGGAGCTGTTTTTT.

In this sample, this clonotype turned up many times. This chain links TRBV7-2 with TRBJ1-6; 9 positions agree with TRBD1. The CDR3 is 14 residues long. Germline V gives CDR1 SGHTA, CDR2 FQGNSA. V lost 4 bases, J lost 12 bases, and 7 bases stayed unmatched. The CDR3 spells CASSSGTGQRPLHF. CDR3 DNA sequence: TGTGCCAGCAGCTCCGGGACAGGGCAACGACCCCTCCACTTT.

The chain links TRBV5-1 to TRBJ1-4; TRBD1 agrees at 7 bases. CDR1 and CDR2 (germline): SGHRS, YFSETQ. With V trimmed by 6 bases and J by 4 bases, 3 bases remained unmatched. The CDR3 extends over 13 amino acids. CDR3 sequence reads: CASTGTDNEKLFF. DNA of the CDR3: TGCGCCAGCACCGGGACAGATAATGAAAAACTGTTTTTT. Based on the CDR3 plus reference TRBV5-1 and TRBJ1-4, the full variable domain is KAGVTQTPRYLIKTRGQQVTLSCSPISGHRSVSWYQQTPGQGLQFLFEYFSETQRNKGNFPGRFSGRQFSNSRSEMNVSTLELGDSALYLCASTGTDNEKLFFGSGTQLSVL.

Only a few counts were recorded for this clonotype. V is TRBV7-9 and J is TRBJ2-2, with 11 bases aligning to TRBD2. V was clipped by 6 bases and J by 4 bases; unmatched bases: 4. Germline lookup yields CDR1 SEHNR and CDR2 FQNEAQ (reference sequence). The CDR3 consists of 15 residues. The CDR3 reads CASRASGGPTGELFF. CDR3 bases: TGTGCCAGCAGGGCTAGCGGGGGGCCCACCGGGGAGCTGTTTTTT.

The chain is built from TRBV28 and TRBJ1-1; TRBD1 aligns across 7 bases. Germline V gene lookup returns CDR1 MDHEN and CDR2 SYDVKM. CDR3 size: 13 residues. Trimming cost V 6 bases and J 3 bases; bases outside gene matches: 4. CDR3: CASRTGQDTEAFF. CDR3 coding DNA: TGTGCCAGCAGAACCGGACAGGACACTGAAGCTTTCTTT.